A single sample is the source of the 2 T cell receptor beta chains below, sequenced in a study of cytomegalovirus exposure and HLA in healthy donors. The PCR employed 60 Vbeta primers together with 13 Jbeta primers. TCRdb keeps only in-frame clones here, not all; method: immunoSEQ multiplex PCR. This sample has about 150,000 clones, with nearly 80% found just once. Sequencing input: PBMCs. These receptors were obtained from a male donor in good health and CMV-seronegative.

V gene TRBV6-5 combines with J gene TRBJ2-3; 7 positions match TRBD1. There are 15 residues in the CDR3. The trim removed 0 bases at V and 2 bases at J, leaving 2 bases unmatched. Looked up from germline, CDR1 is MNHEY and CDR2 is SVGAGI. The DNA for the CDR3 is TGTGCCAGCAGTTACTCGGACAGGCACACAGATACGCAGTATTTT. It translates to CASSYSDRHTDTQYF.

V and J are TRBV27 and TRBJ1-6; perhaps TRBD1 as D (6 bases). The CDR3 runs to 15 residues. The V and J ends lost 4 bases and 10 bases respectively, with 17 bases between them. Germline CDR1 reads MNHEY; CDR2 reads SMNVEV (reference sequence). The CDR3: CASSSPAGDSSPLHF. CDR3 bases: TGTGCCAGCAGTTCCCCCGCAGGGGATAGCTCACCCCTCCACTTT.